Sequencing of this T cell receptor (beta chain) was carried out in a study of blood T cell repertoires in COVID-19. Study background: The study drew acute and convalescent COVID-19 samples from the United States, Italy and Spain.

The CDR3 has 13 amino acids. CDR1 and CDR2 from the germline V gene are KGHSH and LQKENI. The ends were cut back, 2 bases at V and 5 bases at J, with 9 bases in the middle. TCRdb's table, derived via immunoSEQ multiplex PCR, lists solely in-frame clones and lacks some. The repertoire consists of around 140,000 clones, with approximately 90% occurring once and the leading ten covering 18%. The V and J genes are TRBV18 and TRBJ1-1, with unresolved D. Material: peripheral blood. This clonotype was obtained from a man aged 45-65 years with active or convalescent COVID-19. The CDR3 spells CASSPYSGTEAFF. CDR3 nucleotide sequence: TGTGCCAGCTCACCATACTCGGGAACTGAAGCTTTCTTT.